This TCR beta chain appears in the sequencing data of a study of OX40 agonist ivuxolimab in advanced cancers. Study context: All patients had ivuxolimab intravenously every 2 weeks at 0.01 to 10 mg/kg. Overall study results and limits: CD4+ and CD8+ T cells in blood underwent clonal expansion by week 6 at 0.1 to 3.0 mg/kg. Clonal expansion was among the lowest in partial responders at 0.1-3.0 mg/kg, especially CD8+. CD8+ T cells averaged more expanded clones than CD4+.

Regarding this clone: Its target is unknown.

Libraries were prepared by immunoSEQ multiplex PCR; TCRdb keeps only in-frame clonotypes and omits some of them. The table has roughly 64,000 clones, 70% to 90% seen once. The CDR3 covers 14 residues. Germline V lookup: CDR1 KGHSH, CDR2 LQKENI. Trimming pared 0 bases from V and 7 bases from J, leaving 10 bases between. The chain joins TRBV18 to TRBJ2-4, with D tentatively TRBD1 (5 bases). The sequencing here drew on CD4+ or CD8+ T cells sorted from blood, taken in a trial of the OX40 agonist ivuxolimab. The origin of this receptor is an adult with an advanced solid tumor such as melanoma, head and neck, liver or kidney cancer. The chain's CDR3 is CASSPPRERNIQYF. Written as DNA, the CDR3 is TGTGCCAGCTCACCACCCAGGGAAAGGAACATTCAGTACTTC. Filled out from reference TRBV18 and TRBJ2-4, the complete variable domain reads NAGVMQNPRHLVRRRGQEARLRCSPMKGHSHVYWYRQLPEEGLKFMVYLQKENIIDESGMPKERFSAEFPKEGPSILRIQQVVRGDSAAYFCASSPPRERNIQYFGAGTRLSVL.